The following is a T cell receptor beta chain sequence with its context. This sample stems from a study of control samples from healthy donors and cancer patients. The CDR3 consists of 13 residues. The germline CDR1 and CDR2 sequences are PRHDT and FYEKMQ (reference sequence). Deletions cut 0 bases from V and 7 bases from J, with 4 bases between. Profiled with immunoSEQ multiplex PCR; TCRdb holds only in-frame clones, not every one. The sample carries some 150,000 clones, 85% to 95% recorded once. Sequencing used PBMCs. The rearrangement joins TRBV13 to TRBJ1-6; D call uncertain. The receptor comes from a man in his sixties with colorectal cancer. CDR3 sequence reads: CASSLGRNSPLHF. CDR3 nucleotide sequence: TGTGCCAGCAGCTTAGGCCGGAATTCACCCCTCCACTTT.